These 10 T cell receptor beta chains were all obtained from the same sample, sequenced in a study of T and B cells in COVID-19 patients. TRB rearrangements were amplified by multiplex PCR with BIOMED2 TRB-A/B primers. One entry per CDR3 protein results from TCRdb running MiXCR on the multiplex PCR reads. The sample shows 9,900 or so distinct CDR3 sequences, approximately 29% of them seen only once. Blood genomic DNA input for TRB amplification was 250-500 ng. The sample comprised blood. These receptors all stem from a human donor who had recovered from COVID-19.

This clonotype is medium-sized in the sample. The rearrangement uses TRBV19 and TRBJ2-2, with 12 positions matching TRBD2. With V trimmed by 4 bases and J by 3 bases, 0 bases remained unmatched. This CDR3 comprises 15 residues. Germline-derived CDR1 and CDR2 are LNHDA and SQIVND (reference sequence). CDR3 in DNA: TGTGCCAGTAGTAGACTAGCGGGAGACACCGGGGAGCTGTTTTTT. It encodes CASSRLAGDTGELFF.

This chain's CDR3 is CASRAAGSSYNEQFF. DNA of the CDR3: TGTGCCAGCAGAGCGGCGGGGAGCTCCTACAATGAGCAGTTCTTC. The chain links TRBV5-4 to TRBJ2-1; a weak D match, TRBD2 (6 bases). V lost 5 bases and J 0 bases, leaving 12 bases between the germline ends. CDR1 is SGHNT and CDR2 is YYREEE in the germline V gene (reference sequence). This CDR3 has 15 residues. Based on the CDR3 plus reference TRBV5-4 and TRBJ2-1, the full variable domain is ETGVTQSPTHLIKTRGQQVTLRCSSQSGHNTVSWYQQALGQGPQFIFQYYREEENGRGNFPPRFSGLQFPNYSSELNVNALELDDSALYLCASRAAGSSYNEQFFGPGTRLTVL.

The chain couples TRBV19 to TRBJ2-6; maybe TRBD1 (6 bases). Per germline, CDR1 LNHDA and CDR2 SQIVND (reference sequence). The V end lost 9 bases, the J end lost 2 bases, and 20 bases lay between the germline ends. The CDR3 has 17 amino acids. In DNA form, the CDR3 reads TGTGCCAGCAGCTTAATGCGGGCAGGGGCTGGGGCCAACGTCCTGACTTTC. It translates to CASSLMRAGAGANVLTF.

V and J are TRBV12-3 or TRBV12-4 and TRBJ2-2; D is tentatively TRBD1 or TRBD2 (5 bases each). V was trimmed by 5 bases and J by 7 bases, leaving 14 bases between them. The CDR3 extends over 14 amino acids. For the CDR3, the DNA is TGTGCCAGCAGTCCCTCGTGGGACGACGGGGAGCTGTTTTTT. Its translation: CASSPSWDDGELFF.

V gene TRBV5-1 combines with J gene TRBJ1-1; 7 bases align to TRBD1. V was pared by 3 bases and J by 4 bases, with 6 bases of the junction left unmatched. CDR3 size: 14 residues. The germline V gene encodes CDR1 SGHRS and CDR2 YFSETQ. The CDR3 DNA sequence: TGCGCCAGCAGCTATCGGACAGGAACCACTGAAGCTTTCTTT. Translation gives CASSYRTGTTEAFF.

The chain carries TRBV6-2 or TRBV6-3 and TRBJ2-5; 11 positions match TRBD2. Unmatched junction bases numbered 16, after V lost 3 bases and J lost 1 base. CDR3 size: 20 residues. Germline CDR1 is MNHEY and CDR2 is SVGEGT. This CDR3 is CASSYPSGGPSTRTQETQYF. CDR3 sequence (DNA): TGTGCCAGCAGTTATCCTAGCGGGGGGCCGTCGACACGGACCCAAGAGACCCAGTACTTC.

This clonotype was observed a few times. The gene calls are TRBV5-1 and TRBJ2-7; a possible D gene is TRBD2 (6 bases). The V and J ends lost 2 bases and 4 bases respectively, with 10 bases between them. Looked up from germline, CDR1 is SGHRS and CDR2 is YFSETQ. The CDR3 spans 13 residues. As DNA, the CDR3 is TGCGCCAGCAGCTTAGAAGGAGGGTACGAGCAGTACTTC. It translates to CASSLEGGYEQYF.

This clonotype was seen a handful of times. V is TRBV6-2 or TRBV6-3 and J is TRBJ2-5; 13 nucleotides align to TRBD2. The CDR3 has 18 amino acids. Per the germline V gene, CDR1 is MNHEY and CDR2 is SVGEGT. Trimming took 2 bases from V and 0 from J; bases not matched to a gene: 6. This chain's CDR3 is CASSYGLAGVSYQETQYF. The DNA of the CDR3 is TGTGCCAGCAGTTACGGACTAGCGGGGGTATCGTACCAAGAGACCCAGTACTTC.

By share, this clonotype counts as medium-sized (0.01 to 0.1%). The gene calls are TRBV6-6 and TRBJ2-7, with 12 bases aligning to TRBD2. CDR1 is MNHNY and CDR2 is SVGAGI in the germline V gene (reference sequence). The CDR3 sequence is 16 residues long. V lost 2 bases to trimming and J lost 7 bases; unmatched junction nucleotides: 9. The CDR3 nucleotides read TGTGCCAGCAGTTACCGGACTAGCGGGAATGCGGGAGAGCAGTACTTC. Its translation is CASSYRTSGNAGEQYF.

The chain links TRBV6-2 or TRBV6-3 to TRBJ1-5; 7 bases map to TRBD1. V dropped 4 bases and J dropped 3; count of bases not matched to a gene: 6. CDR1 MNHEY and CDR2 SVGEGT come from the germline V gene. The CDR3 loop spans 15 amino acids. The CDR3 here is CASSLVGTANQPQHF. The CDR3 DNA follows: TGTGCCAGCAGTTTGGTCGGGACAGCCAATCAGCCCCAGCATTTT.